Listed below are T cell receptor beta chains from one sample, sequenced in a study of cytomegalovirus exposure and HLA in healthy donors. The repertoire was sequenced with immunoSEQ multiplex PCR; TCRdb's copy has only in-frame clones and lacks some. The sample lists nearly 300,000 clones, 70% to 90% occurring once. Sequenced material: PBMCs. The source of these receptors is a middle-aged man in good health and CMV-seropositive. Each CDR3 is given with its conserved first and last residue. The order of the fields is J gene, V gene, D gene, clone size, CDR3 DNA, CDR3 protein. D genes are given only for firm matches. The size entry is marked missing in some rows and otherwise reads once, few, many or a size class.

>TRBJ2-1|TRBV28|-|-
TGTGCCAGCAGTTTCCGGGGGGCAGGCGAGCAGTTCTTC
CASSFRGAGEQFF
>TRBJ1-2|TRBV10-3|-|once
TGTGCCATCAGGGGGGGAGGTTATGGCTACACCTTC
CAIRGGGYGYTF
>TRBJ2-1|TRBV30|-|-
TGTGCCTGGAGTCCGGAGGGTGACGAGCAGTTCTTC
CAWSPEGDEQFF
>TRBJ2-7|TRBV5-5|TRBD1|once
TGTGCCAGCAGCTCCGGGACAGGGACCTACGAGCAGTACTTC
CASSSGTGTYEQYF
>TRBJ2-6|TRBV7-3|TRBD1|-
TGTGCCAGCAGCCTGAGGACAGGGGGCGTTGGGGCCAACGTCCTGACTTTC
CASSLRTGGVGANVLTF
>TRBJ2-3|TRBV5-1|-|-
TGCGCCAGCAGCTTTGAAGCGCTGATCACAGATACGCAGTATTTT
CASSFEALITDTQYF
>TRBJ2-4|TRBV13|TRBD2|-
TGTGCCAGCAGCTCCCGACTAGCGGGAGAGGCCAAAAACATTCAGTACTTC
CASSSRLAGEAKNIQYF
>TRBJ2-7|TRBV2|-|-
TGTGCCAGCAGCCCCTACTACTACGAGCAGTACTTC
CASSPYYYEQYF
>TRBJ2-7|TRBV15|TRBD1|-
TGTGCCACCAGCAGAAGACCGGGACAGGGCGACGAGCAGTACTTC
CATSRRPGQGDEQYF
>TRBJ1-1|TRBV19|-|-
TGTGCCAGTAGTTTACAGGGTTCGAACACTGAAGCTTTCTTT
CASSLQGSNTEAFF